The sequence of this T cell receptor (beta chain) was determined in a study of cytomegalovirus exposure and HLA in healthy donors. The overall study: Unique TCRs from HLA-typed donors, 80 million to 100 million of them, were held in an early data release. Study-level findings and limits: HLA allele associations emerged for some 16,000 TCR beta sequences in a later analysis, at 0.05 false discovery rate. Presence/absence analyses assumed roughly uniform sequencing depth across donors, which may not hold. Per a prior analysis, the majority of TCR beta V segments were productive roughly 87% or roughly 30% of the time.

PCR primers comprised 60 Vbeta and 13 Jbeta primers. The data were produced by immunoSEQ multiplex PCR, yet TCRdb's version contains in-frame clones alone and is incomplete. The profile shows 150,000 to 200,000 clones, about 80% of them singletons. In the case of this clone: The target antigen is unknown.

V was trimmed by 4 bases and J by 4 bases, leaving 10 bases between them. The length of the CDR3 is 13 residues. Germline loops: CDR1 SNHLY, CDR2 FYNNEI. Sequenced input: PBMCs. V usage is TRBV2 and J usage is TRBJ2-5, with a tentative D call TRBD1 (5 bases). The receptor was isolated from a woman aged 18-29 years in good health and CMV-seropositive. The CDR3 region is CASSARVAETQYF. CDR3 DNA: TGTGCCAGCAGTGCCAGGGTTGCAGAGACCCAGTACTTC.